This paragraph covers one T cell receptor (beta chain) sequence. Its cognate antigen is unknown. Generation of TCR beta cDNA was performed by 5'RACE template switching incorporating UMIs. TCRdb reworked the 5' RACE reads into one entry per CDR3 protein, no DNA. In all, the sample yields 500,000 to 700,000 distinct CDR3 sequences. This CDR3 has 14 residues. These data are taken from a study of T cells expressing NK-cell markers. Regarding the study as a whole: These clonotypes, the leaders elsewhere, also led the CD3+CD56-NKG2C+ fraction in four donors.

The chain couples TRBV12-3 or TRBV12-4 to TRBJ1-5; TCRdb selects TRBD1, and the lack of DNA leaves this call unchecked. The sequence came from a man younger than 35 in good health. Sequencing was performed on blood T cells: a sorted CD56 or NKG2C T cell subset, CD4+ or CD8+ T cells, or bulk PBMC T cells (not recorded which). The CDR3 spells CASRRGQGILAQHF.